A single sample is the source of the 23 T cell receptor beta chains below, sequenced in a study of a mutant IDH1 vaccine in newly diagnosed glioma (dated by TCRdb to 2020 to 2023). Library preparation employed the immunoSEQ multiplex PCR assay. TCRdb holds this immuneACCESS table with in-frame rearrangements only. Some clones are missing; in checked studies, unresolved V genes explain under half, and the rest has no known cause. This sample comprises 35,000 to 45,000 clones, roughly nine tenths of them detected only once. The ten most abundant clones make up about 1.5% of the sample. Sample time point, as interpreted from the label and publication: week 35, safety follow-up. Each vaccine dose, consisting of 300 ug of a 20-mer mutant IDH1 peptide in Montanide, was administered subcutaneously with topical imiquimod. The antigens for these receptors are not known. Sequencing was performed on PBMCs, taken from a glioma patient whose treatment included an IDH1 peptide vaccine. The receptor source for this set is a man aged 40-49 years with glioma.

As DNA, the CDR3 is TGTGCCAGCTCGTACAGGGGTGTCGACACTGAAGCTTTCTTT. It is translated as CASSYRGVDTEAFF. The gene calls are TRBV18 and TRBJ1-1, with 7 positions matching TRBD1. Germline CDR1 reads KGHSH; CDR2 reads LQKENI. The junction had 7 bases not matched to a gene; V was cut back by 6 bases and J by 3 bases. This CDR3 is built from 14 residues.

This clone was recorded once. V usage is TRBV5-1 and J usage is TRBJ2-1, with D maybe TRBD1 (7 bases). Germline V gives CDR1 SGHRS, CDR2 YFSETQ. The CDR3 has 14 amino acids. Between the trimmed V and J ends, which lost 3 bases and 10 bases, there was a span of 17 bases. CDR3 nucleotides: TGCGCCAGCAGCTCCCGACAGGGTCGGGAGGAGCAGTTCTTC. Residues: CASSSRQGREEQFF.

Here the CDR3 reads CASSPLAGGPAYEQYF. Written as DNA, the CDR3 is TGTGCCAGCAGTCCCTTAGCGGGAGGGCCCGCCTACGAGCAGTACTTC. The chain is built from TRBV28 and TRBJ2-7, with 11 bases fitting TRBD2. Germline V CDR1 and CDR2: MDHEN, SYDVKM. With 5 bases clipped from V and 2 bases from J, the junction kept 8 bases outside the gene matches. This CDR3 spans 16 amino acids. Full variable domain (outside the CDR3, taken from reference TRBV28 and TRBJ2-7): DVKVTQSSRYLVKRTGEKVFLECVQDMDHENMFWYRQDPGLGLRLIYFSYDVKMKEKGDIPEGYSVSREKKERFSLILESASTNQTSMYLCASSPLAGGPAYEQYFGPGTRLTVT.

V usage is TRBV6-4 and J usage is TRBJ2-3; D is ambiguous. CDR1 is MRHNA, CDR2 SNTAGT, per germline. This CDR3 contains 14 residues. Deletions cut 2 bases from V and 1 base from J, with 7 bases between. The DNA for the CDR3 is TGTGCCAGCAGTGACGGCCTTGGCACAGATACGCAGTATTTT. Protein: CASSDGLGTDTQYF.

This clone appeared a single time. V and J are TRBV10-2 and TRBJ2-7; 8 nucleotides match TRBD1. V lost 9 bases to trimming and J lost 6 bases; unmatched junction nucleotides: 4. The CDR3 consists of 11 residues. Germline CDR1 and CDR2: WSHSY and SAAADI. This CDR3 is CASKDRGEQYV. In nucleotides, the CDR3 is TGCGCCAGTAAAGACAGGGGCGAGCAGTACGTC.

The V and J genes are TRBV19 and TRBJ2-3; D is undetermined. Germline V gene lookup returns CDR1 LNHDA and CDR2 SQIVND (reference sequence). This CDR3 is built from 14 residues. The V gene lost 1 base and the J gene lost 1 base, with 6 bases spanning the gap. The CDR3 protein is CASSIASGTDTQYF. CDR3 bases: TGTGCCAGTAGTATAGCATCGGGCACAGATACGCAGTATTTT.

The J gene is TRBJ2-6, the V gene TRBV5-4; 8 nucleotides agree with TRBD1. Germline values: CDR1 SGHNT, CDR2 YYREEE (reference sequence). Losses at the gene ends were 1 base for V and 0 bases for J; bases not matched to a gene: 3. The CDR3 length is 17 residues. CDR3 in amino acids: CASSLRQGISGANVLTF. Written as DNA, the CDR3 is TGTGCCAGCAGCTTGAGACAGGGGATCTCTGGGGCCAACGTCCTGACTTTC.

The table lists this clone with a count of one. The chain has TRBV5-1 and TRBJ2-5, with D perhaps assigned TRBD1 or TRBD2 (5 bases each). Germline CDR1 is SGHRS and CDR2 is YFSETQ. The CDR3 spans 15 residues. V was trimmed by 0 bases and J by 4 bases, leaving 13 bases between them. The CDR3 sequence: CASSLATGRVETQYF. CDR3 coding DNA: TGCGCCAGCAGCTTGGCGACGGGGCGAGTAGAGACCCAGTACTTC. Combining the CDR3 with reference TRBV5-1 and TRBJ2-5 gives the whole variable domain KAGVTQTPRYLIKTRGQQVTLSCSPISGHRSVSWYQQTPGQGLQFLFEYFSETQRNKGNFPGRFSGRQFSNSRSEMNVSTLELGDSALYLCASSLATGRVETQYFGPGTRLLVL.

CDR3 protein: CASSPGEGDEKLFF. For the CDR3, the DNA is TGTGCCAGCAGTCCTGGGGAGGGGGATGAAAAACTGTTTTTT. This chain links TRBV25-1 with TRBJ1-4; tentative D call: TRBD1 (6 bases). This CDR3 has 14 residues. V lost 5 bases, J lost 6 bases, and 13 bases lay in between. In germline, CDR1 is MGHDK, CDR2 SYGVNS.

The rearrangement joins TRBV19 to TRBJ2-1; 9 nucleotides agree with TRBD1. V shed 7 bases and J 6 bases; nucleotides not matched to a gene: 7. Germline CDR1 is LNHDA and CDR2 is SQIVND (reference sequence). The CDR3 has 14 amino acids. The CDR3 sequence is CASTPGQGPNEQFF. CDR3 coding DNA: TGTGCCAGTACTCCGGGACAGGGTCCCAATGAGCAGTTCTTC.

The V call is TRBV2, the J call TRBJ1-1, with D possibly TRBD1 on 5 matching bases. Trimming removed 7 bases at V and 3 bases at J, with 15 bases between. This CDR3 is 14 amino acids long. CDR1 and CDR2 from the germline V gene are SNHLY and FYNNEI. CDR3 DNA sequence: TGTGCCAGCACCAATAGACGGGGGGACACTGAAGCTTTCTTT. Translated: CASTNRRGDTEAFF.

The CDR3 DNA is TGTGCCAGCAGTCGAGGGGCCCAGGATCAGCCCCAGCATTTT. This sequence encodes CASSRGAQDQPQHF. V is TRBV6-4 and J is TRBJ1-5; a possible D gene is TRBD1 (5 bases). Germline V gene sequence: CDR1 MRHNA, CDR2 SNTAGT. This CDR3 comprises 14 residues. V was trimmed by 5 bases and J by 5 bases, leaving 13 bases between them.

This rearrangement joins TRBV10-1 to TRBJ2-4; unclear D gene. This CDR3 region has 13 residues. Germline V gene sequence: CDR1 WNHNN, CDR2 SYGVQD (reference sequence). V dropped 4 bases and J dropped 0 bases, with 4 bases sitting between them. CDR3 DNA: TGCGCCAGCAGTGCTGGAGCCAAAAACATTCAGTACTTC. This encodes CASSAGAKNIQYF.

This rearrangement joins TRBV28 to TRBJ2-5; unclear D gene. The CDR3 is 14 amino acids. Germline V gives CDR1 MDHEN, CDR2 SYDVKM. With 5 bases removed from V and 11 bases from J, the gap between germline ends came to 21 bases. CDR3 bases: TGTGCCAGCAGTGGAGTGGCTAGTAGGCTCGGGCAGTACTTC. It translates to CASSGVASRLGQYF.

The chain employs TRBV7-9 and TRBJ2-3, with 9 positions matching TRBD2. The CDR3 extends over 16 amino acids. J gave up 5 bases and V 1 base, and 7 bases lay outside the gene matches. The germline CDR1 and CDR2 sequences are SEHNR and FQNEAQ (reference sequence). The CDR3 DNA reads as TGTGCCAGCAGCTTAGGGGGTAGCGGGGGACGAGATACGCAGTATTTT. Its protein is CASSLGGSGGRDTQYF. The full variable domain, with the rest looked up from reference TRBV7-9 and TRBJ2-3, is DTGVSQNPRHKITKRGQNVTFRCDPISEHNRLYWYRQTLGQGPEFLTYFQNEAQLEKSRLLSDRFSAERPKGSFSTLEIQRTEQGDSAMYLCASSLGGSGGRDTQYFGPGTRLTVL.

The V gene is TRBV29-1, the J gene TRBJ2-5; 7 bases agree with TRBD1. Germline CDR1 and CDR2: SQVTM and ANQGSEA. The length of the CDR3 is 13 residues. V dropped 5 bases and J dropped 4; count of bases not matched to a gene: 7. In DNA form, the CDR3 reads TGCAGCGTTACAGGACAGGCAGTAGAGACCCAGTACTTC. This codes for CSVTGQAVETQYF.

The rearrangement uses TRBV7-2 and TRBJ2-2; tentative D call: TRBD1 (5 bases). The V gene's germline CDR1 is SGHTA and CDR2 FQGNSA. The CDR3 covers 16 residues. The V end was cut by 5 bases, the J end by 2 bases, with 15 bases between. This chain's CDR3 is CASSPVGQANTGELFF. As DNA, the CDR3 is TGTGCCAGCAGCCCCGTGGGGCAGGCTAACACCGGGGAGCTGTTTTTT. The complete variable domain, with remaining parts taken from reference TRBV7-2 and TRBJ2-2, reads GAGVSQSPSNKVTEKGKDVELRCDPISGHTALYWYRQSLGQGLEFLIYFQGNSAPDKSGLPSDRFSAERTGGSVSTLTIQRTQQEDSAVYLCASSPVGQANTGELFFGEGSRLTVL.

This chain joins TRBV6-4 and TRBJ1-5; no reliable D call. This CDR3 contains 13 residues. Looked up from germline, CDR1 is MRHNA and CDR2 is SNTAGT. V lost 3 bases to trimming and J lost 1 base, with 4 bases between them. The CDR3: CASSEGSNQPQHF. The CDR3 coding sequence is TGTGCCAGCAGTGAGGGAAGCAATCAGCCCCAGCATTTT.

The V gene is TRBV28, the J gene TRBJ2-7; 10 nucleotides line up with TRBD1. Germline V CDR1 and CDR2: MDHEN, SYDVKM. The V gene end was trimmed by 5 bases and the J gene end by 2 bases; junction bases not matched to a gene: 6. This CDR3 has 15 amino acids. DNA of the CDR3: TGTGCCAGCAGTCCCACCGGGACAGGGGCCTACGAGCAGTACGTC. Encoded protein: CASSPTGTGAYEQYV.

The chain links TRBV29-1 to TRBJ2-1; 7 bases align to TRBD2. The J segment lost 2 bases and the V segment lost 4 bases, leaving 5 bases of the junction unmatched. The CDR3 is 14 amino acids. CDR1 is SQVTM and CDR2 is ANQGSEA in the germline V gene. The CDR3 coding sequence is TGCAGCGTTGTAAGGACTAGAGCCTACAATGAGCAGTTCTTC. It specifies CSVVRTRAYNEQFF.

V is TRBV7-3 and J is TRBJ2-6; D remains ambiguous. Germline assignment: CDR1 SGHTA and CDR2 FQGTGA. V lost 1 base and J lost 0, with 13 bases in between. The CDR3 totals 18 residues. The CDR3 protein is CASSLNPGVSSGANVLTF. The DNA of the CDR3 is TGTGCCAGCAGCTTAAATCCCGGTGTCAGCTCTGGGGCCAACGTCCTGACTTTC. The full variable domain, rest sourced from reference TRBV7-3 and TRBJ2-6, is GAGVSQTPSNKVTEKGKYVELRCDPISGHTALYWYRQSLGQGPEFLIYFQGTGAADDSGLPNDRFFAVRPEGSVSTLKIQRTERGDSAVYLCASSLNPGVSSGANVLTFGAGSRLTVL.

This clone occurred once. The chain is built from TRBV7-2 and TRBJ1-2; 9 bases align to TRBD1. This CDR3 has 15 residues. With V trimmed by 4 bases and J by 9 bases, 12 bases remained unmatched. CDR1 SGHTA and CDR2 FQGNSA come from the germline V gene. CDR3 residues: CASSSRTGVTMRYTF. The CDR3, as DNA: TGTGCCAGCAGCTCTCGGACAGGGGTAACTATGCGCTACACCTTC.

The chain uses TRBV5-5 and TRBJ2-1; a possible D gene is TRBD2 (6 bases). The CDR3 is 13 amino acids. From germline, CDR1 is SGHKS and CDR2 YYEKEE (reference sequence). V lost 3 bases and J 7 bases, leaving 11 bases between the germline ends. The CDR3 sequence is CASSWEVVNEQFF. The CDR3 DNA sequence: TGTGCCAGCAGCTGGGAGGTAGTAAATGAGCAGTTCTTC.